This T cell receptor (beta chain) is from a study of T cells in Graves' hyperthyroidism and ophthalmopathy. Study-wide points: Within blood appeared most thyroid clonotypes that had expanded above 0.001.

Amplified regions were TCR beta CDR3 sequences from RNA transcripts. During a first-round RT-PCR of the TCR CDR3, the HTBI primer set was used. TCRdb used MiXCR to reprocess the multiplex PCR reads, holding one entry per CDR3 protein. The table records more than 250,000 distinct CDR3 sequences, over 12% of them present only once. The ends lost 3 bases at V and 0 bases at J; junction bases unmatched: 11. Germline CDR1 is LNHDA and CDR2 is SQIVND (reference sequence). The CDR3 extends over 18 amino acids. Patients between 18 and 65 years old had hyperthyroidism, newly diagnosed and lasting under 2 months. Blood sampling occurred at first hyperthyroidism diagnosis, ahead of any ophthalmopathy symptoms. As concerns this clonotype: No antigen is known for it.

This clonotype was sampled from a woman aged 45-65 years with Graves' hyperthyroidism that later progressed to Graves' ophthalmopathy. Sequencing was done on a sample of blood. The genes are TRBV19 and TRBJ1-5, with 7 bases lining up with TRBD1. The CDR3 sequence is CASSIRRDSFYSNQPQHF. Written as DNA, the CDR3 is TGTGCCAGTAGTATCCGCCGGGACAGCTTTTATAGCAATCAGCCCCAGCATTTT. The full variable domain, its missing parts supplied by reference TRBV19 and TRBJ1-5, is DGGITQSPKYLFRKEGQNVTLSCEQNLNHDAMYWYRQDPGQGLRLIYYSQIVNDFQKGDIAEGYSVSREKKESFPLTVTSAQKNPTAFYLCASSIRRDSFYSNQPQHFGDGTRLSIL.